The 18 T cell receptor beta chains listed next were all sequenced from one sample in a study of Ad26.COV2.S vaccination and SARS-CoV-2 variants. Noted treatment: about 20 received Ad26.COV2.S at low or high dose, single or two shots; 5 received placebo; per-sample allocation not given. The study sampled participants on day 63 after the first vaccine or placebo injection. Assay: immunoSEQ multiplex PCR; the TCRdb copy retains only in-frame clones and omits some. Of hundreds of thousands of clones listed, 75% to 95% are singletons. The source was peripheral blood, collected in a trial of Ad26.COV2.S vaccine versus placebo. The origin of the receptors is a person aged 18-65 years who received the Ad26.COV2.S COVID-19 vaccine or a placebo.

This clone was recorded once. The chain carries TRBV6-5 and TRBJ2-2; D unresolved. The CDR3 runs 12 residues. V was trimmed by 6 bases and J by 2 bases, leaving 4 bases between them. From germline, CDR1 is MNHEY and CDR2 SVGAGI. The CDR3 loop is CASRKNTGELFF. The DNA for the CDR3 is TGTGCCAGCAGAAAAAACACCGGGGAGCTGTTTTTT.

The V gene is TRBV2, the J gene TRBJ2-2; TRBD2 agrees at 8 bases. Germline values: CDR1 SNHLY, CDR2 FYNNEI. The length of the CDR3 is 15 residues. With 6 bases clipped from V and 0 bases from J, the junction kept 3 bases outside the gene matches. CDR3 sequence: CASRVAGTNTGELFF. CDR3 nucleotides: TGTGCCAGCAGGGTAGCGGGGACGAACACCGGGGAGCTGTTTTTT.

The chain's CDR3 is CAWEQGGTEAFF. The CDR3 coding sequence is TGTGCCTGGGAACAGGGAGGCACTGAAGCTTTCTTT. J is TRBJ1-1 and V is TRBV30; D is perhaps TRBD1 (6 bases). The CDR3 totals 12 residues. V lost 5 bases, J lost 4 bases, and 11 bases lay in between. The germline V gene has CDR1 GTSNPN and CDR2 SVGIG (reference sequence).

The chain is built from TRBV19 and TRBJ2-3, with D unclear. V was clipped by 3 bases and J by 2 bases, with 9 bases between them. CDR1 is LNHDA, CDR2 SQIVND, per germline (reference sequence). CDR3 length: 14 residues. CDR3 sequence reads: CASSMAGYTDTQYF. For the CDR3, the DNA is TGTGCCAGTAGTATGGCAGGCTACACAGATACGCAGTATTTT.

The V gene is TRBV19, the J gene TRBJ1-2, with a possible D match to TRBD1 (5 bases). The CDR3 sequence is 11 residues long. Per the germline V gene, CDR1 is LNHDA and CDR2 is SQIVND (reference sequence). V lost 6 bases and J 8 bases, leaving 10 bases between the germline ends. CDR3 nucleotides: TGTGCCAGTAGCCAGGGCGGCGGCTACACCTTC. This sequence encodes CASSQGGGYTF.

The gene calls are TRBV19 and TRBJ2-7, with TRBD2 identical over 10 bases. V shed 4 bases, J shed 2 bases, and the junction held 11 bases outside the gene matches. The CDR3 is made up of 17 amino acids. The V gene's germline CDR1 is LNHDA and CDR2 SQIVND (reference sequence). CDR3 DNA sequence: TGTGCCAGTAGTACCCTGGGACTAGCGATAACACCCTACGAGCAGTACTTC. Its translation is CASSTLGLAITPYEQYF.

This clone occurred once. The chain couples TRBV15 to TRBJ2-1; TRBD2 agrees at 11 bases. The CDR3 is made up of 14 amino acids. The V and J ends lost 4 bases and 5 bases, in that order; junction bases with no gene match: 1. The germline CDR1 and CDR2 sequences are LNHNV and YYDKDF (reference sequence). The CDR3 protein is CATSKGLADNEQFF. The CDR3 region has the DNA TGTGCCACCAGCAAGGGACTAGCGGACAATGAGCAGTTCTTC. Full variable domain (remainder filled in from reference TRBV15 and TRBJ2-1): DAMVIQNPRYQVTQFGKPVTLSCSQTLNHNVMYWYQQKSSQAPKLLFHYYDKDFNNEADTPDNFQSRRPNTSFCFLDIRSPGLGDTAMYLCATSKGLADNEQFFGPGTRLTVL.

This clone appeared once. This chain connects TRBV28 to TRBJ2-5; 13 bases align to TRBD2. Germline CDR1 and CDR2: MDHEN and SYDVKM. V dropped 5 bases and J dropped 5; count of bases not matched to a gene: 8. This CDR3 has 16 residues. The CDR3, as DNA: TGTGCCAGCAGTGCTTCACTAGCGGGAGGGCTGGAGACCCAGTACTTC. Protein: CASSASLAGGLETQYF. The full variable domain, with the rest looked up from reference TRBV28 and TRBJ2-5, is DVKVTQSSRYLVKRTGEKVFLECVQDMDHENMFWYRQDPGLGLRLIYFSYDVKMKEKGDIPEGYSVSREKKERFSLILESASTNQTSMYLCASSASLAGGLETQYFGPGTRLLVL.

The chain uses TRBV15 and TRBJ2-5, with D unclear. Germline CDR1 and CDR2: LNHNV and YYDKDF (reference sequence). The CDR3 extends over 12 amino acids. The V end was cut by 8 bases, the J end by 5 bases, with 12 bases between. CDR3 nucleotide sequence: TGTGCCACCCGTGCTAGAGCGGAGACCCAGTACTTC. Protein: CATRARAETQYF.

The J gene is TRBJ2-1, the V gene TRBV5-1; maybe TRBD2 (5 bases). This CDR3 has 14 residues. CDR1 SGHRS and CDR2 YFSETQ come from the germline V gene. Trimming shortened V by 4 bases and J by 3 bases, and 11 bases separated the two germline ends. This chain's CDR3 is CASSPGLYYNEQFF. The CDR3 region has the DNA TGCGCCAGCAGCCCAGGACTGTACTACAATGAGCAGTTCTTC.

The rearrangement uses TRBV5-6 and TRBJ1-2; D call uncertain. CDR1 is SGHDT, CDR2 YYEEEE, per germline. This CDR3 has 13 amino acids. Trimming removed 4 bases from V and 1 base from J, with 8 bases in between. DNA of the CDR3: TGTGCCAGCAGCCGCATGCGTAACTATGGCTACACCTTC. Residues: CASSRMRNYGYTF.

The J gene is TRBJ2-1, the V gene TRBV11-3; 12 bases match TRBD2. Germline loops: CDR1 SGHNT, CDR2 YENEEA. The CDR3 is 17 residues long. V was clipped by 3 bases and J by 2 bases; unmatched bases: 5. DNA for the CDR3: TGTGCCAGCAGCTTCGAGGGACTAGCGGGCACCTACAATGAGCAGTTCTTC. This sequence encodes CASSFEGLAGTYNEQFF.

This sequence joins TRBV6-1 and TRBJ2-1; D uncertain. The V end was cut by 2 bases, the J end by 0 bases, with 14 bases between. CDR1 and CDR2 from the germline V gene are MNHNS and SASEGT. The CDR3 loop spans 17 amino acids. In nucleotides, the CDR3 is TGTGCCAGCAGTGAAAGGGCAGCTATTGTCTCCTACAATGAGCAGTTCTTC. This gives the protein CASSERAAIVSYNEQFF.

The chain links TRBV9 to TRBJ2-5, with 8 bases matching TRBD2. V was clipped by 1 base and J by 2 bases; unmatched bases: 10. Germline V CDR1 and CDR2: SGDLS, YYNGEE. CDR3 length: 17 amino acids. The CDR3 sequence: CASSVSPGGALQETQYF. CDR3 DNA: TGTGCCAGCAGCGTAAGCCCGGGGGGGGCCCTACAAGAGACCCAGTACTTC. The full variable domain, with the rest looked up from reference TRBV9 and TRBJ2-5, is DSGVTQTPKHLITATGQRVTLRCSPRSGDLSVYWYQQSLDQGLQFLIQYYNGEERAKGNILERFSAQQFPDLHSELNLSSLELGDSALYFCASSVSPGGALQETQYFGPGTRLLVL.

The chain is built from TRBV13 and TRBJ2-6; D possibly corresponds to TRBD2 (5 bases). The CDR3 has 15 amino acids. Per the germline V gene, CDR1 is PRHDT and CDR2 is FYEKMQ (reference sequence). V lost 2 bases to trimming and J lost 1 base, with 6 bases between them. The CDR3 sequence: CASSLTGSGANVLTF. CDR3 DNA sequence: TGTGCCAGCAGCTTAACGGGGTCTGGGGCCAACGTCCTGACTTTC.

Here the CDR3 DNA reads TGTGCCAGCAGCTCGCGGACTATCCAAGAGACCCAGTACTTC. It specifies CASSSRTIQETQYF. The rearrangement uses TRBV5-8 and TRBJ2-5; TRBD2 is a possible D gene (6 bases). V dropped 3 bases and J dropped 1 base, with 10 bases sitting between them. Germline V gene data show CDR1 as SGHTS and CDR2 as YDEGEE. This CDR3 spans 14 amino acids.

This chain uses TRBV5-1 with TRBJ2-1; D is unclear. The V and J ends lost 0 bases and 8 bases respectively, with 18 bases between them. This CDR3 has 16 residues. Per the germline V gene, CDR1 is SGHRS and CDR2 is YFSETQ. CDR3 residues: CASSLAGRWAVDEQFF. The CDR3 region has the DNA TGCGCCAGCAGCTTGGCCGGACGGTGGGCTGTCGATGAGCAGTTCTTC.

This rearrangement joins TRBV15 to TRBJ1-2, with a possible D match to TRBD1 (5 bases). Germline CDR1 reads LNHNV; CDR2 reads YYDKDF (reference sequence). V was pared by 2 bases and J by 7 bases, with 14 bases between. The CDR3 consists of 14 residues. The CDR3 region is CATSRWGGAGGYTF. Here the CDR3 DNA reads TGTGCCACCAGCAGATGGGGGGGAGCAGGTGGCTACACCTTC.